Here is one T cell receptor (beta chain) with its context. This sample was included in a study of technical replicates of blood from a handful of donors. The germline V gene encodes CDR1 SGHNT and CDR2 YENEEA. The CDR3 is 14 amino acids. Unmatched junction bases numbered 7, after V lost 4 bases and J lost 5 bases. The repertoire was sequenced with immunoSEQ multiplex PCR; TCRdb's copy has only in-frame clones and lacks some. The data show approximately 82,000 clones, with 95% to 96% seen just once and more than 0.35% held by the top ten. Material for sequencing was T cells isolated from PBMCs. The receptor comes from a human donor in good health. V usage is TRBV11-3 and J usage is TRBJ1-1, with 7 positions matching TRBD1. Here the CDR3 reads CASSSLTGETEAFF. The DNA of the CDR3 is TGTGCCAGCAGCTCCCTAACAGGGGAGACTGAAGCTTTCTTT. Full variable domain (remainder filled in from reference TRBV11-3 and TRBJ1-1): EAGVVQSPRYKIIEKKQPVAFWCNPISGHNTLYWYLQNLGQGPELLIRYENEEAVDDSQLPKDRFSAERLKGVDSTLKIQPAELGDSAVYLCASSSLTGETEAFFGQGTRLTVV.